This T cell receptor (beta chain) was recovered during a study of T cells in Graves' hyperthyroidism and ophthalmopathy. The sample holds a few counts of this clonotype. Its antigen is unidentified. Using RNA transcripts as the source, TCR beta CDR3 regions were amplified. HTBI primers were the set used in a first-round RT-PCR of the TCR CDR3. One entry per CDR3 protein results from TCRdb running MiXCR on the multiplex PCR reads. In the table there are 600,000 to 700,000 distinct CDR3 sequences, roughly 46% of which are singletons. With 7 bases clipped from V and 3 bases from J, the junction kept 2 bases outside the gene matches. Germline assignment: CDR1 SQVTM and CDR2 ANQGSEA. The CDR3 contains 12 residues. General study findings and limits: Most expanded thyroid clonotypes above 0.001 also appeared in blood.

Sequences were obtained from peripheral blood or thyroid tissue (not recorded which). The genes are TRBV29-1 and TRBJ1-3; 8 bases align to TRBD1. The TCR was taken from an adult man with Graves' disease, either hyperthyroidism or ophthalmopathy (not recorded which). This chain's CDR3 is CSGTGFGNTIYF. The CDR3 DNA reads as TGCAGCGGGACAGGGTTTGGAAACACCATATATTTT.